This T cell receptor beta chain was captured by sequencing in a study of blood T cell repertoires in COVID-19. Study-wide background: Samples representing acute and convalescent COVID-19 were sourced from the United States, Italy and Spain. Sources were T cells, B-cell-depleted T cells, or PBMCs; the material itself was cDNA or gDNA.

This table comes from immunoSEQ multiplex PCR, and its TCRdb copy is limited to in-frame clones, with some not included. The repertoire holds 150,000 to 200,000 clones, with more than 85% as singletons. The material sequenced was peripheral blood. This clonotype originated in a woman aged 80 or older in a cohort sampled during active or convalescent COVID-19.

CDR3 residues: CASSLTSGTVNEQFF. The CDR3 DNA is TGCGCCAGCAGCTTAACTAGCGGGACAGTCAATGAGCAGTTCTTC. The V gene is TRBV5-1, the J gene TRBJ2-1, with 10 bases matching TRBD2. J gave up 6 bases and V 2 bases, and 5 bases lay outside the gene matches. Germline V gene lookup returns CDR1 SGHRS and CDR2 YFSETQ. The CDR3 has 15 amino acids.